This T cell receptor beta chain came from a study of blood T cells in healthy people across ages. This clonotype has a single count. Antigen: not known. General study findings and limits: Older age went with lower TCR beta diversity per million T cells, in a roughly linear way. PBMCs that were unsorted prevented a conclusive naive versus antigen-experienced comparison. Shifts in expanded clonotypes may have been confounded by donor CMV status, which was unknown.

In germline, CDR1 is SGHRS, CDR2 YFSETQ. V was pared by 0 bases and J by 5 bases, with 14 bases between. The CDR3 sequence is 16 residues long. With a J-beta primer mix and a sample-barcoded 5' primer, a second PCR ran about 6 to 11 cycles. Through a template-switch adaptor with 12 random nucleotides, each cDNA molecule received a tag. TCRdb called the 5' RACE reads again in MiXCR, with one record for every CDR3 protein. The profile shows approximately 1,000,000 distinct CDR3 sequences, 35% to 40% of them singletons. The sample was blood. The chain recombines TRBV5-1 with TRBJ2-2; D call uncertain. This clonotype was obtained from a man aged 18 to 35 in good health. CDR3 DNA sequence: TGCGCCAGCAGCTTGGTTACGGTGGGTCGGACCGGGGAGCTGTTTTTT. It encodes CASSLVTVGRTGELFF. The full variable domain, with the rest looked up from reference TRBV5-1 and TRBJ2-2, is KAGVTQTPRYLIKTRGQQVTLSCSPISGHRSVSWYQQTPGQGLQFLFEYFSETQRNKGNFPGRFSGRQFSNSRSEMNVSTLELGDSALYLCASSLVTVGRTGELFFGEGSRLTVL.